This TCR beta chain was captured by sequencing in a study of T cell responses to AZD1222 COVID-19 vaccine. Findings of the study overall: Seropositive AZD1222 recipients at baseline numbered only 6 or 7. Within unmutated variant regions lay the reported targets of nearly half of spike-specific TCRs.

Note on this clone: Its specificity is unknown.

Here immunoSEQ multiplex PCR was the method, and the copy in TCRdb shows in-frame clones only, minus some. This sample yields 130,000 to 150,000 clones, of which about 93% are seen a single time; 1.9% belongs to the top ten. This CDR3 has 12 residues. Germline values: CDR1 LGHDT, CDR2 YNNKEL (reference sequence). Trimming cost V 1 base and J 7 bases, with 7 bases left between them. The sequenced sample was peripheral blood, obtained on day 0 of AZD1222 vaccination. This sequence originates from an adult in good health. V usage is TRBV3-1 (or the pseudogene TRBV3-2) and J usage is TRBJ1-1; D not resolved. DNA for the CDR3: TGTGCCAGCAGCCAAGTCTCCTATGAAGCTTTCTTT. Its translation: CASSQVSYEAFF.